This T cell receptor beta chain is drawn from a study of shared clonotypes between healthy human individuals. General study points: Clonotype sharing levels among donors were expected to vary with sequencing depth. Incomplete sequencing of sorted subsets was indicated by rarefaction despite large depth.

As regards this clone: Its cognate antigen is unknown.

Libraries were prepared by immunoSEQ multiplex PCR; TCRdb keeps only in-frame clonotypes and omits some of them. The sample records 2,500,000 or so clones, approximately 90% being singletons. The sequence was collected from a man between 18 and 29 years old in good health. Sample: naive CD4+ T cells sorted from blood. The subset here: CD45RA+ positively selected.

CDR3 DNA sequence: TGTGCCTGTGGGACCTTTGGAAACACCATATATTTT. This gives the protein CACGTFGNTIYF. The gene calls are TRBV11-2 and TRBJ1-3; a possible D gene is TRBD1 (5 bases). Germline V CDR1 and CDR2: SGHAT, FQNNGV. This CDR3 region has 12 residues. V was pared by 11 bases and J by 3 bases, with 11 bases between.